This T cell receptor beta chain originates from a study of cytomegalovirus exposure and HLA in healthy donors. Study results and caveats: Accurate prediction of HLA-A and HLA-B alleles (for most subjects) was reportedly achieved from TCR beta sequences. Within the data, a cluster of highly shared sequence variants was likely a sequencing artifact.

This clone came up a few times. The antigen is not known. V gave up 2 bases and J gave up 0 bases, with 8 bases separating them. CDR3 length: 14 residues. Germline loops: CDR1 MNHNY, CDR2 SVGAGI (reference sequence). 60 Vbeta and 13 Jbeta primers were used in PCR. This table comes from immunoSEQ multiplex PCR, and its TCRdb copy is limited to in-frame clones, with some not included. The sample records 180,000 or so clones, approximately 82% being singletons. This sequence was found in a woman between 40 and 55 years old in good health and CMV-seropositive. The sample taken for sequencing was PBMCs. The chain uses TRBV6-6 and TRBJ2-7; D not resolved. The CDR3 region has the DNA TGTGCCAGCAGTTACGTGGGCTACTCCTACGAGCAGTACTTC. Amino acids: CASSYVGYSYEQYF.